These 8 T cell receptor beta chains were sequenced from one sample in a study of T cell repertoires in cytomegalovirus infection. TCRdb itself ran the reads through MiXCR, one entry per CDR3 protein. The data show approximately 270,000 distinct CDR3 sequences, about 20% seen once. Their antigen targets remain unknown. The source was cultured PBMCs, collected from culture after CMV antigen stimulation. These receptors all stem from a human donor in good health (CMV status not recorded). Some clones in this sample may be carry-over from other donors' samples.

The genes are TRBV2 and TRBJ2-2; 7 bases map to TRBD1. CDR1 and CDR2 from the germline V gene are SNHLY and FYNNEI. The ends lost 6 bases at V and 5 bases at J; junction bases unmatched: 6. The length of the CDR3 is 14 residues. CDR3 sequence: CASRRQGRTGELFF. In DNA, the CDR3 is TGTGCCAGCAGAAGACAGGGTCGGACCGGGGAGCTGTTTTTT. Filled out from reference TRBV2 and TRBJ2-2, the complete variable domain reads EPEVTQTPSHQVTQMGQEVILRCVPISNHLYFYWYRQILGQKVEFLVSFYNNEISEKSEIFDDQFSVERPDGSNFTLKIRSTKLEDSAMYFCASRRQGRTGELFFGEGSRLTVL.

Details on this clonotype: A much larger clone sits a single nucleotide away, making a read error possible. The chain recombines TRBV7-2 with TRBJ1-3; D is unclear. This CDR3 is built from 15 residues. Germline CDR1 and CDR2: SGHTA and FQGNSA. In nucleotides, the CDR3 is TGTGCCAGCAGCTTAGGGGTCGTCTCTAGAAACACCATATATTTT. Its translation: CASSLGVVSRNTIYF.

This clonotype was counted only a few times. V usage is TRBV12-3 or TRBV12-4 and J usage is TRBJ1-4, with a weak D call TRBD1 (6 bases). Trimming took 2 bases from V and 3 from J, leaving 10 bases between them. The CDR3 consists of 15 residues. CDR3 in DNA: TGTGCCAGCAGTTTATTACAGGGCCCTAATGAAAAACTGTTTTTT. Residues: CASSLLQGPNEKLFF.

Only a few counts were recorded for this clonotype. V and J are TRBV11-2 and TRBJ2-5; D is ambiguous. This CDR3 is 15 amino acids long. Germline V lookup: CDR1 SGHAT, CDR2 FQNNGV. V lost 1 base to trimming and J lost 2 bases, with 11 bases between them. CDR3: CASSLVWARQETQYF. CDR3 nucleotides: TGTGCCAGCAGCTTAGTCTGGGCTAGACAAGAGACCCAGTACTTC.

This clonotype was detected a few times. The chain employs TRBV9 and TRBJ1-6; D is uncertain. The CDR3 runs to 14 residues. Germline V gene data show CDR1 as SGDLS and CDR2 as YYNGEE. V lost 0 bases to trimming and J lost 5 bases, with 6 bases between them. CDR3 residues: CASSVGWNNSPLHF. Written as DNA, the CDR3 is TGTGCCAGCAGCGTAGGGTGGAATAATTCACCCCTCCACTTT.

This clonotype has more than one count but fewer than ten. This chain's CDR3 is CSVTSWREDTEAFF. Here the CDR3 DNA reads TGCAGTGTCACGTCGTGGAGGGAGGACACTGAAGCTTTCTTT. J is TRBJ1-1 and V is TRBV20-1; D gene ambiguous. V was shortened by 7 bases and J by 3 bases, with 18 bases between the two germline ends. There are 14 residues in the CDR3. Germline V gene data show CDR1 as DFQATT and CDR2 as SNEGSKA (reference sequence).

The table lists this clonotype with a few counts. Here the CDR3 reads CASSQGAEVYNSPLHF. Written as DNA, the CDR3 is TGTGCCAGCAGCCAAGGGGCCGAGGTATACAATTCACCCCTCCACTTT. The J gene is TRBJ1-6, the V gene TRBV7-2; D is perhaps TRBD1 (5 bases). The CDR3 spans 16 residues. The germline V and J ends were trimmed by 5 bases and 7 bases, with 18 bases remaining between them. The germline CDR1 and CDR2 sequences are SGHTA and FQGNSA.

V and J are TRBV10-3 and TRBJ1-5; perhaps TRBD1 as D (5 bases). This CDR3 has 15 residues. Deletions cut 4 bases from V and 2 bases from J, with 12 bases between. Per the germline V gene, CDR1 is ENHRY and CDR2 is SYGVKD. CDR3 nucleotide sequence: TGTGCCATCAGTGCGCGGCAGGGCGGCAATCAGCCCCAGCATTTT. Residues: CAISARQGGNQPQHF.